This TCR beta chain was documented in a study of OX40 agonist ivuxolimab in advanced cancers. Findings and caveats of the study: There were, on average, more expanded clones in CD8+ T cells than in CD4+. The specificity for antigen of the expanded peripheral T cells was not determined.

Using immunoSEQ multiplex PCR, the repertoire was profiled, and TCRdb retains in-frame clones only, with some absent. The table includes about 46,000 clones, approximately 90% detected once. Peripheral blood came from all dose cohorts at three timepoints. CDR3 length: 14 residues. V was cut by 1 base and J by 5 bases, with 11 bases left in between. Germline CDR1 is KGHSY and CDR2 is FQNENV. With regard to this clone: Antigen unknown.

The sequence derives from an adult with an advanced solid tumor such as melanoma, head and neck, liver or kidney cancer. This sequence joins TRBV16 and TRBJ1-1; no definite D call. The input for sequencing was CD4+ or CD8+ T cells sorted from blood, taken in a trial of the OX40 agonist ivuxolimab. The CDR3 reads CASSQLRVETEAFF. The DNA of the CDR3 is TGTGCCAGCAGCCAATTGAGGGTAGAGACTGAAGCTTTCTTT.